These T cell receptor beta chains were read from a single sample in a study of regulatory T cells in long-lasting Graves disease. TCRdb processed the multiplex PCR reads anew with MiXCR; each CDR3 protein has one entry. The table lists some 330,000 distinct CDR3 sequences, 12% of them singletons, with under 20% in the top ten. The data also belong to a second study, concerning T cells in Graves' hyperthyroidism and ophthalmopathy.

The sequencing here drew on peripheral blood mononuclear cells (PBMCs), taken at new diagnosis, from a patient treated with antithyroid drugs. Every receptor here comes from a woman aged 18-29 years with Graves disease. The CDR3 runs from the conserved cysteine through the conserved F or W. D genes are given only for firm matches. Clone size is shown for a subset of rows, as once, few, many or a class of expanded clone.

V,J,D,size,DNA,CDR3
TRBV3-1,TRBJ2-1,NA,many,TGTGCCAGCAGCCAAGATTATATCGATGAGCAGTTCTTC,CASSQDYIDEQFF
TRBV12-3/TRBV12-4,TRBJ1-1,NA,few,TGTGCCAGCAGTTTGGACCCCCTCACTGAAGCTTTCTTT,CASSLDPLTEAFF
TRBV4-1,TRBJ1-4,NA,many,TGCGCCAGCAGCCAAGATATCAGGGGTGTTGATGAAAAACTGTTTTTT,CASSQDIRGVDEKLFF
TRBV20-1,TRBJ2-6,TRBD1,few,TGCAGTGCTAGACCCGGGACAGGGGTCGTTGGGGCCAACGTCCTGACTTTC,CSARPGTGVVGANVLTF
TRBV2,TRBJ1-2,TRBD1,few,TGTGCCAGCAGTGGTAGGGGGCCAGTCTATGGCTACACCTTC,CASSGRGPVYGYTF
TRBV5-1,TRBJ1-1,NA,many,TGCGCCAGCAGCTTGGGTACGGGGAGACACACTGAAGCTTTCTTT,CASSLGTGRHTEAFF
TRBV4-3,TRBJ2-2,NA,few,TGCGCCAGCAGCCAAGATCTTTTGTTAGAGATTCCCGGGGAGCTGTTTTTT,CASSQDLLLEIPGELFF
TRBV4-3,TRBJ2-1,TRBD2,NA,TGCGCCAGCAGCCCCCTAGGACGGGGGGGTCCCAATGAGCAGTTCTTC,CASSPLGRGGPNEQFF
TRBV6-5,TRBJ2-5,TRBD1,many,TGTGCCAGCAGTTACCTACGACAGGGTTCGGAGACCCAGTACTTC,CASSYLRQGSETQYF
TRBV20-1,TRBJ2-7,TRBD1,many,TGCAGTGCTGGCGGACAGGCCTACGAGCAGTACTTC,CSAGGQAYEQYF
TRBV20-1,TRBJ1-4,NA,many,TGCAGTGCTAGAGATAGTACGGGTAATGAAAAACTGTTTTTT,CSARDSTGNEKLFF
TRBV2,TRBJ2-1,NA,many,TGTGCCAGCATGGACAGCAACAATGAGCAGTTCTTC,CASMDSNNEQFF
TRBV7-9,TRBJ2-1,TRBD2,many,TGTGCCAGCAGCCAAACTAGCGGTCCCTACAATGAGCAGTTCTTC,CASSQTSGPYNEQFF
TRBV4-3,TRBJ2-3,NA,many,TGCGCCAGCAGCCAAGTGGTTGAGGGGGTTGGGGATACGCAGTATTTT,CASSQVVEGVGDTQYF
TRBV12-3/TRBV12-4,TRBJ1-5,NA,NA,TGTGCCAGCAGTTTACGCGAGCAACACACAGATACGCAGCATTTT,CASSLREQHTDTQHF